This T cell receptor (beta chain) is from a study of blood T cells in healthy people across ages. Whole-study results and caveats: As age increased, TCR beta diversity per million T cells fell in a roughly linear fashion.

Through a sample-barcoded 5' primer and a J-beta primer mix, a second PCR was run for roughly 7 to 12 cycles. Each TCR beta cDNA got a 12-nucleotide random molecular identifier. TCRdb redid the calling of the 5' RACE reads with MiXCR, one entry per CDR3 protein. Of about a million distinct CDR3 sequences detected, around two fifths appear once; the ten largest clones hold 10% to 15%. The sample, about 9.7 milliliters of peripheral blood, was drawn from each donor. A remark on this clonotype: As yet, its antigen is unknown. A read error may account for a junction end that differs from germline.

The CDR3 is made up of 15 amino acids. Germline-derived CDR1 and CDR2 are SGHRS and YFSETQ. V and J are TRBV5-1 and TRBJ2-1, with a weak D call TRBD2 (5 bases). The source of this sequence is a man between 18 and 29 years old in good health. Source material: blood. In DNA, the CDR3 is TGCGCCAACAGCTTAACTAGACCTCAATCCGATGAGCAGTTCTTC. Its translation is CANSLTRPQSDEQFF.